Below, one T cell receptor (beta chain) is given with its context. Its antigen is unidentified. The TRB cDNA libraries were prepared by 5' RACE with UMI labels. TCRdb reprocessed the 5' RACE reads and keeps a single row for each CDR3 protein, giving no DNA. The data include some 68,000 distinct CDR3 sequences; the top ten clones carry around 5%. Germline CDR1 is SEHNR and CDR2 is FQNEAQ (reference sequence). The CDR3 length is 15 residues. The sample is drawn from a study of CXCR3-negative and CXCR3-positive naive CD8 T cells. Broader study findings: In CXCR3-positive naive cells, the TRB CDR3s were more hydrophobic than in CXCR3-negative naive cells. Both naive subsets showed comparably high diversity, and memory CD8+ cells showed much lower diversity.

The specimen was naive CXCR3+ CD8+ T cells from blood. Subset noted: CD45RO-CCR7+CD27+CD95- naive CD8+ T cells expressing CXCR3 (TNR3+). The TCR comes from a human donor in good health. Some clones in this sample may be carry-over from other donors' samples. This chain connects TRBV7-9 to TRBJ2-7; as DNA is missing, the TRBD1 call by TCRdb cannot be tested. The CDR3: CASSPTGGLSYEQYF.